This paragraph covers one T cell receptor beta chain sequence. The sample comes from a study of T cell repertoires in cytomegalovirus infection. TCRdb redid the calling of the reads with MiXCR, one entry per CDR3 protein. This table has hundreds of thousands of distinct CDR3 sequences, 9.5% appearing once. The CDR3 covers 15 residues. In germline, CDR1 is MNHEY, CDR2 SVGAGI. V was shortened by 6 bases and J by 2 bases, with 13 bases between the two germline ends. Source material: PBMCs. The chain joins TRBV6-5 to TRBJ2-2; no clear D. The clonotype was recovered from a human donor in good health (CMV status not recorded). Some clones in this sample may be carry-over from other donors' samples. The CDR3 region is CASSPQGLNTGELFF. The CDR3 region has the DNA TGTGCCAGCAGCCCGCAAGGCCTCAACACCGGGGAGCTGTTTTTT.